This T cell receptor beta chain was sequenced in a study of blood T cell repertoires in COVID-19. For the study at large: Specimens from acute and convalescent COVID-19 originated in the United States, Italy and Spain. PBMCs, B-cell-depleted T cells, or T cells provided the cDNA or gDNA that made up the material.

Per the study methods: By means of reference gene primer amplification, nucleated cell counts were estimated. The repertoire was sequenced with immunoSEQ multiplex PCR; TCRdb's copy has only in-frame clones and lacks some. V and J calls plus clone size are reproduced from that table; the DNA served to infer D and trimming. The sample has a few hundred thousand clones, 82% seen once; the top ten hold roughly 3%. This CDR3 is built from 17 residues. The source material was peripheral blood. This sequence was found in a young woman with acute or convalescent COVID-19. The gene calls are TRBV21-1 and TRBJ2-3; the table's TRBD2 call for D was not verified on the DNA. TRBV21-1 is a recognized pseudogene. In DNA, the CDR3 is TGTGCCAGCAGCATGGAGTTGTGGACTAGCGGCACAGATACGCAGTATTTT. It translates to CASSMELWTSGTDTQYF.